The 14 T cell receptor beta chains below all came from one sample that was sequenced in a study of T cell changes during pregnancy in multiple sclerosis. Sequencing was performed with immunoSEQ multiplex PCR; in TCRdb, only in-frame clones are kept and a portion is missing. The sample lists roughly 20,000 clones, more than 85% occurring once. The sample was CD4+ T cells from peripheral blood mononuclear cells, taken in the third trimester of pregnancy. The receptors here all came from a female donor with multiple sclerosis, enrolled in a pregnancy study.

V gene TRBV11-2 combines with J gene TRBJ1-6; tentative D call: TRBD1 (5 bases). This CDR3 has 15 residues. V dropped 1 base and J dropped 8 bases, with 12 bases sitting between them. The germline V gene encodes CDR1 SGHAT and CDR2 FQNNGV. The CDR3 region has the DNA TGTGCCAGCAGCTTAGGAGCAGGGAACGATTCACCCCTCCACTTT. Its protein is CASSLGAGNDSPLHF.

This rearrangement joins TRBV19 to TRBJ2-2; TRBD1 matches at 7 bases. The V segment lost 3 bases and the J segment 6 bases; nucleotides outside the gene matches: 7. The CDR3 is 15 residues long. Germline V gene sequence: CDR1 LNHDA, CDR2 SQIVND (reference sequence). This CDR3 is CASSIGTATAGELFF. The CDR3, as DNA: TGTGCCAGTAGTATTGGGACAGCGACCGCCGGGGAGCTGTTTTTT.

In DNA, the CDR3 is TGTGCCAGCAGCGTAGCTAAGGGTCTAGCGGGGAGCACAGATACGCAGTATTTT. Residues: CASSVAKGLAGSTDTQYF. V and J are TRBV9 and TRBJ2-3; 9 positions agree with TRBD2. This CDR3 spans 18 amino acids. The ends lost 0 bases at V and 0 bases at J; junction bases unmatched: 8. Germline V gene lookup returns CDR1 SGDLS and CDR2 YYNGEE.

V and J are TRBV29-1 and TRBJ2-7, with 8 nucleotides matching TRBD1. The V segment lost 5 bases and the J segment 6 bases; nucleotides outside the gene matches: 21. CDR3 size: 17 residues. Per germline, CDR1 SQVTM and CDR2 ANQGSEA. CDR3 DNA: TGCAGCGTTACTACTTCCGGGACAGGCTCGGGTTGGAGCGAGCAGTACTTC. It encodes CSVTTSGTGSGWSEQYF.

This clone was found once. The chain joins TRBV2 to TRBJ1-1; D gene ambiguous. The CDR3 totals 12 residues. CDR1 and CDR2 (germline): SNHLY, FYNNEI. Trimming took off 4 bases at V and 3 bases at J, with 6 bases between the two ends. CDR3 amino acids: CASSATHTEAFF. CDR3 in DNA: TGTGCCAGCAGTGCGACTCACACTGAAGCTTTCTTT.

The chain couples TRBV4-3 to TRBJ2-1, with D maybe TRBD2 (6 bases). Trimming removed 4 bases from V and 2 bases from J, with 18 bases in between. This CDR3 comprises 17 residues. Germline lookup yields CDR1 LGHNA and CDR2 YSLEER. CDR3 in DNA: TGCGCCAGCAGCCTGTATAAGGACGGGAGTACCTACAATGAGCAGTTCTTC. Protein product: CASSLYKDGSTYNEQFF.

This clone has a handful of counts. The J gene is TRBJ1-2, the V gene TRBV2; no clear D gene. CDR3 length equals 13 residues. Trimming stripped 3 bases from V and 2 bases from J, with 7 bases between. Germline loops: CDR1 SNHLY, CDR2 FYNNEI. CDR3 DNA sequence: TGTGCCAGCAGTGACGCGGGAAACTATGGCTACACCTTC. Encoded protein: CASSDAGNYGYTF.

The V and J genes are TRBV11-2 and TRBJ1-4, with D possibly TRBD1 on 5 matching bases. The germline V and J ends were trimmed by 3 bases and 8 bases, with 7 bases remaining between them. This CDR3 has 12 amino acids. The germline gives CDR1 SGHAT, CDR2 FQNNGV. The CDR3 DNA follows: TGTGCCAGCAGCTTGGGGGGGGAAAAACTGTTTTTT. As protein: CASSLGGEKLFF.

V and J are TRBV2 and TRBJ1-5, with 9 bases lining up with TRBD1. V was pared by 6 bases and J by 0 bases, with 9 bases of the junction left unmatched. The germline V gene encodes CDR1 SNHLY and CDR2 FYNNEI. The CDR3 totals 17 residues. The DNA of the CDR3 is TGTGCCAGCAGCCCGGACAGGGGCGTTCATAGCAATCAGCCCCAGCATTTT. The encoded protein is CASSPDRGVHSNQPQHF.

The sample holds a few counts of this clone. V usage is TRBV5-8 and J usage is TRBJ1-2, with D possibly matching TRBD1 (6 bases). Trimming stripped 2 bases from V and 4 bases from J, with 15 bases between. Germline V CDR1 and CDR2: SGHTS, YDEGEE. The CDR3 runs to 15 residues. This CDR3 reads CASSLVYRAGYGYTF. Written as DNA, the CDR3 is TGTGCCAGCAGCTTAGTATACAGGGCTGGCTATGGCTACACCTTC. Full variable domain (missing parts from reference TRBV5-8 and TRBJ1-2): EAGVTQSPTHLIKTRGQQATLRCSPISGHTSVYWYQQALGLGLQFLLWYDEGEERNRGNFPPRFSGRQFPNYSSELNVNALELEDSALYLCASSLVYRAGYGYTFGSGTRLTVV.

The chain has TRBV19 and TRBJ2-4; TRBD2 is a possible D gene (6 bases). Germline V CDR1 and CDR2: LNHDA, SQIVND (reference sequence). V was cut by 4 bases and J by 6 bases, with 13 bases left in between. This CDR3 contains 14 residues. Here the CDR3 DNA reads TGTGCCAGTAGTAATCCGGGGGAGGTAAACATTCAGTACTTC. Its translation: CASSNPGEVNIQYF.

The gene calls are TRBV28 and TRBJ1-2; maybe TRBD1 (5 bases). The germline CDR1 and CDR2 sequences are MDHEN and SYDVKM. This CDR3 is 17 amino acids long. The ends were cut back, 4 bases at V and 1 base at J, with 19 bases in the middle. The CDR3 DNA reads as TGTGCCAGCAGTTCGACAGCCGAACCGGAATTTAACTATGGCTACACCTTC. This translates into CASSSTAEPEFNYGYTF.

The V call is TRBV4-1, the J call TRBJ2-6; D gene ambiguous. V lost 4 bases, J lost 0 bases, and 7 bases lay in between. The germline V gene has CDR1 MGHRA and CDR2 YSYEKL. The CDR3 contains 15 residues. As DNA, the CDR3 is TGCGCCAGCAGCCCTTATAGCTCTGGGGCCAACGTCCTGACTTTC. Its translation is CASSPYSSGANVLTF.

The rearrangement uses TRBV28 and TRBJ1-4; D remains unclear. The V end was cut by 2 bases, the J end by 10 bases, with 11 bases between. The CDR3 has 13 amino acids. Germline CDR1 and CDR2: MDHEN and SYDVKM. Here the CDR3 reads CASSLRVIGKLFF. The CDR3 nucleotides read TGTGCCAGCAGTTTACGGGTTATCGGAAAACTGTTTTTT.